This record concerns one TCR beta chain sequence. The antigen is not known. The record originates from a study of OX40 agonist ivuxolimab in advanced cancers. Findings of the study overall: A proportion of nonresponders additionally exhibited low normalized T-cell clonal expansion.

Repertoires were generated with immunoSEQ multiplex PCR, while TCRdb's copy carries only in-frame clones and drops some. There are about 79,000 clones in the sample; approximately 90% occur only once, and about 0.54% lies in the top ten. Losses at the gene ends were 1 base for V and 7 bases for J; bases not matched to a gene: 1. The germline V gene encodes CDR1 SGHAT and CDR2 FQNNGV. The CDR3 runs 15 residues. The sequencing here drew on CD4+ or CD8+ T cells sorted from blood, taken in a trial of the OX40 agonist ivuxolimab. The sequence was collected from an adult with an advanced solid tumor such as melanoma, head and neck, liver or kidney cancer. This chain connects TRBV11-2 to TRBJ2-3, with 14 nucleotides matching TRBD2. CDR3 DNA: TGTGCCAGCAGCTTAGGGACTAGCGGGGGGCATACGCAGTATTTT. Translation gives CASSLGTSGGHTQYF.